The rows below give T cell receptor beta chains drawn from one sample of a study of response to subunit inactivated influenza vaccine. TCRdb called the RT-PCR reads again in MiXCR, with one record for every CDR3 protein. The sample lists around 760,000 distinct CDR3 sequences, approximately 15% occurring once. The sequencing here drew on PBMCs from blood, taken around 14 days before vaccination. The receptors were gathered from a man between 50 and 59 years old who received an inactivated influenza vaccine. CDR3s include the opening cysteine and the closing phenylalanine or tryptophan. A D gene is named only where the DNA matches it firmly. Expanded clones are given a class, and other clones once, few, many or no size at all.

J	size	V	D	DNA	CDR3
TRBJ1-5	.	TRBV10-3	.	TGTGCCATCAGCAATTCGGGGCAGCCCCAGCATTTT	CAISNSGQPQHF
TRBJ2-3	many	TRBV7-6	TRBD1	TGTGCCAGCAGCTTAGACCAAGGGGGCCGCACAGATACGCAGTATTTT	CASSLDQGGRTDTQYF
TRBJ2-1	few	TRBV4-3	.	TGCGCCAGCAGCCAAGATCCCTTGACTACTCTCTCCTACAATGAGCAGTTCTTC	CASSQDPLTTLSYNEQFF
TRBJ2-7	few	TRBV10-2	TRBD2	TGCGCCAGCAGGGGACTAGCGGACTACGAGCAGTACTTC	CASRGLADYEQYF
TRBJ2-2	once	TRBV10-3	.	TGTGCCATCAAGGGACTCCTTGGGACTGGGGAGCTGTTTTTT	CAIKGLLGTGELFF
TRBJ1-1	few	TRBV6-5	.	TGTGCCAGCAGTTACCAGGACAGGAACACTGAAGCTTTCTTT	CASSYQDRNTEAFF
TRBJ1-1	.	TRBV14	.	TGTGCCAGCAGCCAAGAAACCGGCTCTGAAGCTTTCTTT	CASSQETGSEAFF
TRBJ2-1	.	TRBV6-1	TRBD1	TGTGCCAGCACCACCTTACCTGGGACAGGGGAACGAAATGAGCAGTTCTTC	CASTTLPGTGERNEQFF
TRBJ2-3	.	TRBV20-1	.	TGCAGTGCCCAGAATCCTGGCACAGATACGCAGTATTTT	CSAQNPGTDTQYF
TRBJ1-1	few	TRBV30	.	TGTGCCTGGAGTGTGTTTGGGGGCACTGAAGCTTTCTTT	CAWSVFGGTEAFF
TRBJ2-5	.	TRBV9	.	TGTGCCAGCAGCCCAAGAGGGGCAGGGAGAGAGACCCAGTACTTC	CASSPRGAGRETQYF
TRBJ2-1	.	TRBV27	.	TGTGCCAGCAGTATCCGGACGGGATCGTCGAATGAGCAGTTCTTC	CASSIRTGSSNEQFF
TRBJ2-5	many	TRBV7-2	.	TGTGCCAGCAGCTTCGGACGCAAAGAGACCCAGTACTTC	CASSFGRKETQYF
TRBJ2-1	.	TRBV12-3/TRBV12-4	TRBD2	TGTGCCAGCAGTCCCCCGGGACTAGCTGGTGAGCAGTTCTTC	CASSPPGLAGEQFF
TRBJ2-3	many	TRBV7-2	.	TGTGCCAGCAGCTTAGACTCGAGGCGGCAGTATTTT	CASSLDSRRQYF
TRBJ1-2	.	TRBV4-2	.	TGTGCCAGCAGCCAGATGACCGGGACCAACTATGGCTACACCTTC	CASSQMTGTNYGYTF
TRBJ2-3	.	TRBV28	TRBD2	TGTGCCAGCAGTTTTAGGGCTAGCGGGAGTTTGGCAGATACGCAGTATTTT	CASSFRASGSLADTQYF
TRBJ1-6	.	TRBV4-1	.	TGCGCCAGCAGCCAATTAGTCAGCTCCTATAATTCACCCCTCCACTTT	CASSQLVSSYNSPLHF
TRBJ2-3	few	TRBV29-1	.	TGCAGCGTTGAAGGAGAAGGGAGGACAGATACGCAGTATTTT	CSVEGEGRTDTQYF
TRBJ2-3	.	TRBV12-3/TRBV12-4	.	TGTGCCAGCAGTTTTGGGTACGGCCCAGATACGCAGTATTTT	CASSFGYGPDTQYF
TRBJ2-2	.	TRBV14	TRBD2	TGTGCCAGCAGCCAAGTTAGCGGGGGAAGGACCGGGGAGCTGTTTTTT	CASSQVSGGRTGELFF
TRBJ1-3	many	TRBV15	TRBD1	TGTGCCACCAGCGAGAGGGGGCACGGAAACACCATATATTTT	CATSERGHGNTIYF
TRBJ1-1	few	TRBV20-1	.	TGCAGTTCCAGGGATCTCGGCACTGAAGCTTTCTTT	CSSRDLGTEAFF
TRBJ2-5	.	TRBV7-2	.	TGTGCCAGCAGCTTATCCCTGCTAGCACATCAAGAGACCCAGTACTTC	CASSLSLLAHQETQYF
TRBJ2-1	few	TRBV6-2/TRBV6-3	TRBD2	TGTGCCAGCAGTTACGTGCGGGAGGGCCGTGATGAGCAGTTCTTC	CASSYVREGRDEQFF
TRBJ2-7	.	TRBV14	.	TGTGCCAGCAGCCAAGGTCTTGAGTCCTACGAGCAGTACTTC	CASSQGLESYEQYF
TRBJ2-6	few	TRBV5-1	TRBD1	TGCGCCAGCAGCTTGGAGGGACAGGGAAGGGGACCTGGGGCCAACGTCCTGACTTTC	CASSLEGQGRGPGANVLTF
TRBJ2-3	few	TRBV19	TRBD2	TGTGCCAGTAGCCCAGGACTAGCGGGACAAATTCGACGTACAGATACGCAGTATTTT	CASSPGLAGQIRRTDTQYF
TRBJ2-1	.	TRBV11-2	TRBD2	TGTGCCAGCAGCTTATTAGCGGGAGGTACGAATGAGCAGTTCTTC	CASSLLAGGTNEQFF
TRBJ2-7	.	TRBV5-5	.	TGTGCCAGCAGCTTGACAGAGCTGGTCCTCCCCTACGAGCAGTACTTC	CASSLTELVLPYEQYF
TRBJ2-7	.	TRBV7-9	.	TGTGCCAGCAGCTTAGAAGCACCGGGCAGAACCGAGCAGTACTTC	CASSLEAPGRTEQYF
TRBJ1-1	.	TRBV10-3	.	TGTGCCATCACCCTAGGACCCAGGAACACTGAAGCTTTCTTT	CAITLGPRNTEAFF
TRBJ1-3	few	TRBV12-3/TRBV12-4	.	TGTGCCAGCTGGTTAGCGGGGCAAGGAAACACCATATATTTT	CASWLAGQGNTIYF
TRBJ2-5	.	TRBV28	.	TGTGCCAGCAGGCACTCGGTTGAGACCACGCGGGGGACCCAGTACTTC	CASRHSVETTRGTQYF
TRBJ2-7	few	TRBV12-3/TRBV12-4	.	TGTGCCAGCAGTTTAGCGTTGAGAGCCGAGCAGTACTTC	CASSLALRAEQYF
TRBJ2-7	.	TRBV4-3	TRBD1	TGCGCCAGCAGCCACTCCGGGACAGGGGTGTACGAGCAGTACTTC	CASSHSGTGVYEQYF
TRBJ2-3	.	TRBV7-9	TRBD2	TGTGCCAGCAGCTTCGTGGCGGGAGCACATACGCAGTATTTT	CASSFVAGAHTQYF
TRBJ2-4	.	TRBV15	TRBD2	TGTGCCACCAGGGGAGGGAGCAGGGACAAAAACATTCAGTACTTC	CATRGGSRDKNIQYF
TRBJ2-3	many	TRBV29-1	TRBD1	TGCAGTCCCCAGGGGGCAGATACGCAGTATTTT	CSPQGADTQYF
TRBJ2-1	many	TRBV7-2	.	TGTGCCAGCAATATTGGAGGCTTAAATGAGCAGTTCTTC	CASNIGGLNEQFF
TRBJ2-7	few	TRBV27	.	TGTGCCAGCAGGGGAATCTACGAGCAGTACTTC	CASRGIYEQYF
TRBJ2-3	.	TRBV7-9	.	TGTGCCAGCAGCTTAGAGGCAGGGTTAACAGATACGCAGTATTTT	CASSLEAGLTDTQYF
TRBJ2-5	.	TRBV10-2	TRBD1	TGCGCCAGCAGTACCGGGACAGGGAAAAAGACCCAGTACTTC	CASSTGTGKKTQYF
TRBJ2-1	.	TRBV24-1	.	TGTGCCACCAGTGACCGTGGGAGGGGGGCCTCCTACAATGAGCAGTTCTTC	CATSDRGRGASYNEQFF
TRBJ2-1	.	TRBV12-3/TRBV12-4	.	TGTGCCAGCACCCCGGGGAGGGGGGTTGAGCAGTTCTTC	CASTPGRGVEQFF
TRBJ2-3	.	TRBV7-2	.	TGTGCCAGCAGCATAGACCCGTTCACAGATACGCAGTATTTT	CASSIDPFTDTQYF
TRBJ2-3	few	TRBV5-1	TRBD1	TGCGCCAGCAGCGTTTCCGGGACAGGGGCCACAGATACGCAGTATTTT	CASSVSGTGATDTQYF
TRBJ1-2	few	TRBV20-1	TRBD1	TGCAGTGCTAGAACGGGACAGACCTTC	CSARTGQTF
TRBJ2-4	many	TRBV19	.	TGTGCCAGTACCCCAGGTTGGACGGACATTCAGTACTTC	CASTPGWTDIQYF
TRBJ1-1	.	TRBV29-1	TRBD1	TGCAGCGTTGGCCAGGACAGGGGAGCCACTGAAGCTTTCTTT	CSVGQDRGATEAFF